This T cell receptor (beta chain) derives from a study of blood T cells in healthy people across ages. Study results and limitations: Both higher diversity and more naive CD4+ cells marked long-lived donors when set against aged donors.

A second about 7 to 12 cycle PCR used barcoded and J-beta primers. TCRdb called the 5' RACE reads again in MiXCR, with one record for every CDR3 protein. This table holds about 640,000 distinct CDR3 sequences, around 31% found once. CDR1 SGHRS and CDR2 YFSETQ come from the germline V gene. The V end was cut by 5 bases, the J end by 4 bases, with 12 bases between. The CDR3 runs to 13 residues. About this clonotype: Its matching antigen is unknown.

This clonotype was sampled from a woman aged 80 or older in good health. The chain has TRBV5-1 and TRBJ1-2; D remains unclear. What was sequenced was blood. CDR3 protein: CASSMASTYGYTF. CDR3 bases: TGCGCCAGCAGTATGGCAAGTACCTATGGCTACACCTTC.